A selection of T cell receptor beta chains follows, all from one sample in a study of shared clonotypes between healthy human individuals. TCRdb's copy holds only in-frame clones and misses some; the assay was immunoSEQ multiplex PCR. The sample shows hundreds of thousands of clones, about 91% of them seen only once. The sequenced sample was naive CD8+ T cells sorted from blood. The receptors derive from a man in his thirties or forties in good health. CDR3s leave out the opening cysteine and the closing phenylalanine or tryptophan.

TRBJ2-7,TRBV4-1,ASSPQFGPTPIEQY
TRBJ2-1,TRBV27,ASSFFAVSYNEQF
TRBJ2-7,TRBV5-8,ASIPGQGLPVSYEQY
TRBJ2-7,TRBV5-1,ASSLGLNYEQY
TRBJ2-7,TRBV7-9,ASSSERDSSYEQY
TRBJ2-1,TRBV27,ASSSASYNEQF
TRBJ2-2,TRBV9,ASSAGTVNTGELF
TRBJ2-1,TRBV10-2,ASSESTPTSRSYNEQF
TRBJ1-5,TRBV6-5,ASSVDRVTPPQH
TRBJ1-1,TRBV27,ASSPFQSTEAF
TRBJ2-7,TRBV11-1,ASSTAAEQY
TRBJ2-3,TRBV29-1,SVESLEARGTTDTQY
TRBJ2-1,TRBV11-2,ASREGSWDEQF
TRBJ2-7,TRBV11-2,ASSLLTSGRYEQY
TRBJ1-2,TRBV2,ASLGTVEAYDYGYT
TRBJ1-2,TRBV7-8,ASSLAPGHGYT
TRBJ1-4,TRBV29-1,SVTDRRANEKLF
TRBJ2-1,TRBV6-1,ASSSGGLADNEQF
TRBJ1-4,TRBV27,ASSSTPGQGNEKLF
TRBJ1-2,TRBV5-6,ASSLEGTGPIYGYT
TRBJ2-2,TRBV29-1,SVDNRGAGELF
TRBJ2-7,TRBV29-1,SVEAGETYEQY
TRBJ2-7,TRBV15,ATSRGGTGQDLYEQY
TRBJ2-1,TRBV9,ASSGRGQGGNNEQF
TRBJ2-7,TRBV27,ASSLSAGGNEQY
TRBJ2-1,TRBV6-5,ATGLAGGFNEQF
TRBJ2-5,TRBV7-9,ASSRTGGEETQY
TRBJ2-7,TRBV15,ATRTRGGGQGTTYEQY
TRBJ2-1,TRBV14,ASSLTTSGLYNEQF
TRBJ2-1,TRBV18,ASSPEAGARYEQF
TRBJ1-2,TRBV19,ATKGVLRQPNYGYT
TRBJ2-7,TRBV29-1,SVEQGGSPSYEQY
TRBJ2-7,TRBV4-1,ASSQVVTVGEQY
TRBJ2-7,TRBV2,ASSEGLAGGSYEQY
TRBJ2-2,TRBV5-4,ASSPSMGLAGGAGELF
TRBJ2-7,TRBV11-2,ASSLDWGLADAYEQY
TRBJ1-5,TRBV27,ATPGQGEQPQH
TRBJ2-7,TRBV4-1,ASSQWSRGSNEQY
TRBJ2-7,TRBV6-6,ASSYSGHPYEQY
TRBJ1-3,TRBV5-1,ASSLRQGISGNTIY
TRBJ1-1,TRBV5-6,ASSLGPLPDRTNTEAF